This T cell receptor beta chain stems from a study of OX40 agonist ivuxolimab in advanced cancers. For context, the study as a whole: The costimulatory receptor OX40 (CD134) was targeted by ivuxolimab, a fully human IgG2 agonistic monoclonal antibody. Intravenous ivuxolimab was administered to patients every 2 weeks at six dose levels: 0.01, 0.1, 0.3, 1.5, 3 and 10 mg/kg. Among the approximately 50 dose-escalation patients, some 20 had hepatocellular carcinoma, some 15 melanoma, 9 renal cell carcinoma and 9 head and neck cancer. In the dose-escalation cohort, 70% to 85% of patients were male, and the mean age was around 60 years with a range of roughly 23 to 79. Patients were allowed to have had prior anti-PD-1, anti-PD-L1 or anti-CTLA-4 therapy, and approximately 43% of the dose-escalation patients had previously received checkpoint inhibitors. Three dose-escalation patients achieved partial responses, one with hepatocellular carcinoma and two with cutaneous melanoma. The point of sequencing TCRbeta in the periphery was to test whether ivuxolimab changed TCR sequence diversity and drove clonal T-cell expansion. The paper covers the monotherapy dose-escalation part of the phase I ivuxolimab trial, which included N of about 51 patients. Overall study results and their limits: Antigen specificity was not determined for the clonally expanded peripheral T cells. At doses of 0.1 to 3.0 mg/kg, clonal expansion of both CD4+ and CD8+ T cells in blood was seen between baseline and week 6. In partial responders in the 0.1-3.0 mg/kg groups, normalized peripheral clonal expansion was found to be among the lowest, especially among CD8+ T cells. Low levels of normalized T-cell clonal expansion were also seen in some patients who did not respond. After ivuxolimab, more expanded clones were found on average in CD8+ T cells than in CD4+ T cells.

The germline V gene gives CDR1 as SGHTA and CDR2 as FQGNSA. Ends trimmed: V by 4 bases, J by 9 bases; bases unmatched to a gene: 7. From the cysteine through the phenylalanine, the CDR3 covers 14 amino acids. Kept here is only the CDR3 DNA, which spans 42 bases and is read in frame from base 1. In regard to this clone: Its antigen is unknown. No much larger clonotype is one base removed from it; base qualities were not supplied.

To sequence the TCRbeta CDR3 region, genomic DNA was isolated from the sorted cells. The immunoSEQ Assay was used for sequencing of TCRbeta CDR3 regions. TCRdb provides this immuneACCESS table in a form limited to in-frame rearrangements. Some clones are lacking; in checked studies, under half of them reflect an unresolved V gene, and why the rest are absent is not known. For this sample the table gives roughly 45,000 clones, of which about 81% were detected only once. Of the sample, around 7% is held by the ten largest clones. Patients with a history of autoimmune disease or receiving systemic immunosuppression were excluded from the trial. Peripheral blood for TCR sequencing was collected from all dose cohorts at baseline, on cycle 4 day 1, and on cycle 7 day 1. The samples were drawn from a first-in-human, open-label, multicenter phase I dose-escalation trial of ivuxolimab. Adults with locally advanced or metastatic melanoma, renal cell, hepatocellular, or head and neck squamous cell carcinoma were enrolled in the trial. Before TCR sequencing, CD4+ and CD8+ T cells were separately sorted from peripheral blood.

This specimen was CD4+ or CD8+ T cells sorted from blood, taken in a trial of the OX40 agonist ivuxolimab. The chain is assembled from TRBV7-2 and TRBJ2-7, and 12 junction bases match TRBD1. The source is an adult with an advanced solid tumor such as melanoma, head and neck, liver or kidney cancer. The CDR3 sequence is CASSSGTGGVWQYF. The nucleotide sequence reads as follows: TGTGCCAGCAGCTCCGGGACAGGGGGCGTTTGGCAGTACTTC.